The 16 T cell receptor beta chains below all came from one sample that was sequenced in a study of cytomegalovirus exposure and HLA in healthy donors. It was with 60 Vbeta and 13 Jbeta primers that the PCR ran. TCRdb's table, derived via immunoSEQ multiplex PCR, lists solely in-frame clones and lacks some. The table has more than 110,000 clones, about 80% seen once; the top ten hold 1.4%. Sequencing used PBMCs. Receptors were obtained from a man aged 30 to 45 in good health and CMV-seropositive.

This clone occurred once. Written as DNA, the CDR3 is TGTGCCAGCAGCCCTGCCGGAATGATCGGGAATGAGCAGTTCTTC. Protein sequence: CASSPAGMIGNEQFF. The chain combines TRBV7-9 with TRBJ2-1, with D unclear. V gave up 5 bases and J gave up 7 bases, with 18 bases separating them. CDR1 is SEHNR and CDR2 is FQNEAQ in the germline V gene (reference sequence). The CDR3 sequence is 15 residues long.

The chain employs TRBV11-2 and TRBJ2-7, with 10 positions matching TRBD1. The CDR3 spans 14 residues. Per germline, CDR1 SGHAT and CDR2 FQNNGV. Trimming took 2 bases from V and 5 from J; bases not matched to a gene: 3. The CDR3 protein is CASSLLTGGDEQYF. In nucleotides, the CDR3 is TGTGCCAGCAGCTTACTGACAGGGGGCGACGAGCAGTACTTC.

The gene calls are TRBV9 and TRBJ2-1; 10 nucleotides align to TRBD2. The V and J ends lost 3 bases and 5 bases, in that order; junction bases with no gene match: 5. This CDR3 is built from 15 residues. CDR1 and CDR2 from the germline V gene are SGDLS and YYNGEE. The CDR3 is CASSATSGADNEQFF. CDR3 bases: TGTGCCAGCAGCGCAACTAGCGGGGCCGACAATGAGCAGTTCTTC. The whole variable domain, remainder taken from reference TRBV9 and TRBJ2-1, is DSGVTQTPKHLITATGQRVTLRCSPRSGDLSVYWYQQSLDQGLQFLIQYYNGEERAKGNILERFSAQQFPDLHSELNLSSLELGDSALYFCASSATSGADNEQFFGPGTRLTVL.

The chain joins TRBV11-3 to TRBJ1-2, with TRBD1 identical over 7 bases. J lost 5 bases, V lost 5 bases, and 5 bases had no gene match. The CDR3 sequence is 13 residues long. Germline V gene data show CDR1 as SGHNT and CDR2 as YENEEA. The CDR3 loop reads CASSMQTGYGYTF. DNA for the CDR3: TGTGCCAGCAGCATGCAGACAGGGTATGGCTACACCTTC.

The rearrangement uses TRBV4-1 and TRBJ2-3; D gene ambiguous. With 1 base removed from V and 3 bases from J, the gap between germline ends came to 14 bases. Germline-derived CDR1 and CDR2 are MGHRA and YSYEKL. The CDR3 sequence is 16 residues long. CDR3 sequence reads: CASSQVRLVTTDTQYF. CDR3 nucleotide sequence: TGCGCCAGCAGCCAAGTGAGACTCGTAACAACAGATACGCAGTATTTT.

By proportion, this clone is medium-sized. V and J are TRBV29-1 and TRBJ1-1; 7 bases are shared with TRBD1. V trimming: 3 bases; J trimming: 2 bases; junction bases outside the gene matches: 3. The germline CDR1 and CDR2 sequences are SQVTM and ANQGSEA. The CDR3 loop spans 13 amino acids. The DNA of the CDR3 is TGCAGCGTTGAGACAGGGTATAACACTGAAGCTTTCTTT. Its translation: CSVETGYNTEAFF.

This chain uses TRBV2 with TRBJ2-1; 11 nucleotides align to TRBD2. V lost 1 base to trimming and J lost 8 bases; unmatched junction nucleotides: 10. The CDR3 totals 17 residues. In germline, CDR1 is SNHLY, CDR2 FYNNEI. The CDR3 coding sequence is TGTGCCAGCAGTGAAGTTCCGGCTAGCGGGAGGAGTTATGAGCAGTTCTTC. Translated: CASSEVPASGRSYEQFF.

The rearrangement uses TRBV5-5 and TRBJ2-3; 10 bases map to TRBD1. The V and J ends lost 1 base and 3 bases, in that order; junction bases with no gene match: 2. The germline gives CDR1 SGHKS, CDR2 YYEKEE (reference sequence). CDR3 length equals 15 residues. In DNA form, the CDR3 reads TGTGCCAGCAGCTTGCGACAGGGGGCAACAGATACGCAGTATTTT. Encoded protein: CASSLRQGATDTQYF.

In this sample, this clone turned up once. The rearrangement uses TRBV27 and TRBJ2-1; possible D gene TRBD1, 6 bases. V was shortened by 2 bases and J by 2 bases, with 16 bases between the two germline ends. CDR1 is MNHEY and CDR2 is SMNVEV in the germline V gene (reference sequence). This CDR3 has 17 residues. CDR3 loop: CASSLRWGPGPYNEQFF. DNA of the CDR3: TGTGCCAGCAGTTTAAGATGGGGGCCGGGCCCCTACAATGAGCAGTTCTTC.

This sequence joins TRBV5-1 and TRBJ2-5, with D perhaps matching TRBD2 (6 bases). Germline CDR1 and CDR2: SGHRS and YFSETQ. The CDR3 runs 15 residues. V was trimmed by 4 bases and J by 2 bases, leaving 15 bases between them. DNA of the CDR3: TGCGCCAGCAGCCCTTTCATGCGGGAACAAGAGACCCAGTACTTC. Encoded protein: CASSPFMREQETQYF.

This rearrangement joins TRBV9 to TRBJ2-2; TRBD1 is a possible D gene (5 bases). CDR1 is SGDLS and CDR2 is YYNGEE in the germline V gene. V lost 3 bases, J lost 5 bases, and 17 bases lay in between. There are 16 residues in the CDR3. The CDR3 DNA reads TGTGCCAGCAGCGCAGTTTCGAAGGGGATAACCGGGGAGCTGTTTTTT. This sequence encodes CASSAVSKGITGELFF.

The rearrangement links TRBV9 to TRBJ2-1; D perhaps matches TRBD2 (6 bases). CDR3 length: 16 amino acids. Germline V gives CDR1 SGDLS, CDR2 YYNGEE. Trimming removed 0 bases at V and 1 base at J, with 11 bases between. The CDR3 here is CASSVAGEPSYNEQFF. The CDR3 DNA follows: TGTGCCAGCAGCGTAGCGGGGGAGCCTTCCTACAATGAGCAGTTCTTC. Full variable domain (missing parts from reference TRBV9 and TRBJ2-1): DSGVTQTPKHLITATGQRVTLRCSPRSGDLSVYWYQQSLDQGLQFLIQYYNGEERAKGNILERFSAQQFPDLHSELNLSSLELGDSALYFCASSVAGEPSYNEQFFGPGTRLTVL.

In this sample, this clone turned up once. This chain uses TRBV27 with TRBJ2-1; D is perhaps TRBD2 (6 bases). This CDR3 is 15 amino acids long. V lost 3 bases, J lost 8 bases, and 17 bases lay in between. CDR1 is MNHEY and CDR2 is SMNVEV in the germline V gene (reference sequence). In DNA, the CDR3 is TGTGCCAGCAGTTTCGCGGGACCAAAAAAGGATGAGCAGTTCTTC. It encodes CASSFAGPKKDEQFF.

V gene TRBV7-3 combines with J gene TRBJ1-5; 8 bases fit TRBD1. V gave up 6 bases and J gave up 9 bases; unmatched junction bases: 16. The germline CDR1 and CDR2 sequences are SGHTA and FQGTGA. This CDR3 has 16 residues. CDR3 DNA: TGTGCCAGCAGGCTGACAGGGGACTTAGATTCGCGGCCCCAGCATTTT. It specifies CASRLTGDLDSRPQHF.

Concerning this clone: Other nucleotide sequences in the sample specify the same CDR3. V is TRBV18 and J is TRBJ2-2; 8 bases align to TRBD1. CDR1 and CDR2 from the germline V gene are KGHSH and LQKENI. V gave up 6 bases and J gave up 3 bases; unmatched junction bases: 15. This CDR3 spans 18 amino acids. CDR3 DNA: TGTGCCAGCTCGCCTACCCCAGCAGGGGGCCAGGACACCGGGGAGCTGTTTTTT. Translated: CASSPTPAGGQDTGELFF.

The V call is TRBV30, the J call TRBJ2-6; D not resolved. The germline gives CDR1 GTSNPN, CDR2 SVGIG (reference sequence). The CDR3 loop spans 15 amino acids. The germline V and J ends were trimmed by 1 base and 0 bases, with 7 bases remaining between them. CDR3 sequence reads: CAWSATTSGANVLTF. The CDR3 nucleotides read TGTGCCTGGAGTGCTACTACCTCTGGGGCCAACGTCCTGACTTTC.